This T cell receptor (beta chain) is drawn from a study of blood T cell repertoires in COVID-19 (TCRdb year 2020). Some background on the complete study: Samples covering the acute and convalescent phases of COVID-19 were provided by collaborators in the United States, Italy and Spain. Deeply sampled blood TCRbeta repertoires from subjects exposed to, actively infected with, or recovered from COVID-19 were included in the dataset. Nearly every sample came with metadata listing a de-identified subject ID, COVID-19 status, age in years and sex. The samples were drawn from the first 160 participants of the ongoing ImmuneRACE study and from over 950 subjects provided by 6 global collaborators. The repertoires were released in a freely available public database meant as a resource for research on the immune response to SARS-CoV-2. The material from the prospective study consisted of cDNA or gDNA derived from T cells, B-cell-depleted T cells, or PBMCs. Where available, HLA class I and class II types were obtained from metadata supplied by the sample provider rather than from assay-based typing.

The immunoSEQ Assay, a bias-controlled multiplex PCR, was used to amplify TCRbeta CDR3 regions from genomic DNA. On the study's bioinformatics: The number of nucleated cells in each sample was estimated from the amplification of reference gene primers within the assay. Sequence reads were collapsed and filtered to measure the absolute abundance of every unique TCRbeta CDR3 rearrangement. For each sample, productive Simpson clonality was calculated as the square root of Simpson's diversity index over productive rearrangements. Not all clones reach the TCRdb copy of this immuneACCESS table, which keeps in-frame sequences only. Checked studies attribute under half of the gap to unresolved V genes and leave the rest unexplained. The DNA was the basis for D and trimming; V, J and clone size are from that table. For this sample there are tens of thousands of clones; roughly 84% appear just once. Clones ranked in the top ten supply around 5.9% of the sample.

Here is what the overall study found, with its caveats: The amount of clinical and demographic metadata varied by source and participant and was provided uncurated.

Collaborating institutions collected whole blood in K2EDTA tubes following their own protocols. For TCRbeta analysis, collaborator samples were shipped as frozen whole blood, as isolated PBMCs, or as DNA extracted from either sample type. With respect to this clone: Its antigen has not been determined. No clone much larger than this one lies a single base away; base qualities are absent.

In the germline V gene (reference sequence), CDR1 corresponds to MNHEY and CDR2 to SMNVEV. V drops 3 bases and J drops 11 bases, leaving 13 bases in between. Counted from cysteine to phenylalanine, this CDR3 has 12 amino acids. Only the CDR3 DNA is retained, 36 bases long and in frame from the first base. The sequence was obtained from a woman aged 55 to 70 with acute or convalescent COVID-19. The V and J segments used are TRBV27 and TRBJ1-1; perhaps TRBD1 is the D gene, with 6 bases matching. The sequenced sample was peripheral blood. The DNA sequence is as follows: TGTGCCAGCAGTTTCCCAGGACAGAGGGCTTTCTTT. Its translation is CASSFPGQRAFF.